Listed below are T cell receptor beta chains from one sample, sequenced in a study of blood T cell repertoires in COVID-19. This table comes from immunoSEQ multiplex PCR, and its TCRdb copy is limited to in-frame clones, with some not included. The table lists some 430,000 clones, less than 95% of them singletons. Sample: PBMCs or T cells enriched from blood (not recorded which). Receptors were obtained from a man aged 18 to 35 who had recovered from COVID-19. Both conserved end residues are part of each CDR3.

CASSLVPLSGTEAFF	TRBV27	TRBJ1-1
CASSLVLGVPYGYTF	TRBV7-9	TRBJ1-2
CASSDPRFSYNEQFF	TRBV6-1	TRBJ2-1
CASSFARGTEAFF	TRBV13	TRBJ1-1
CASSVGAASGNTIYF	TRBV9	TRBJ1-3
CASSIDRAELFF	TRBV7-9	TRBJ1-4
CASSYRNRDRAYGYTF	TRBV6-5	TRBJ1-2
CAGCYGDRCEAFF	TRBV6-5	TRBJ1-1
CASSFGAVNTEAFF	TRBV5-1	TRBJ1-1
CASSVALGGYSYNEQFF	TRBV9	TRBJ2-1
CASSLALGGSPLHF	TRBV7-9	TRBJ1-6
CASSREGADTQYF	TRBV7-9	TRBJ2-3
CASSRQGGRETQYF	TRBV5-5	TRBJ2-5
CASSRTGANTEAFF	TRBV3-1/TRBV3-2	TRBJ1-1
CASRAGTGFSTNEKLFF	TRBV11-3	TRBJ1-4
CASSQGLRGPGHEQFF	TRBV3-1/TRBV3-2	TRBJ2-1
CASSLAGNEQFF	TRBV25-1	TRBJ2-1
CASSQDSIAGTYGYTF	TRBV3-1/TRBV3-2	TRBJ1-2
CASSLSRAGGNEQFF	TRBV18	TRBJ2-1
CASSDQGSSYNEQFF	TRBV2	TRBJ2-1
CASSAREKDIQYF	TRBV7-9	TRBJ2-4
CADGGQGLSSYTF	TRBV30	TRBJ1-2
CASRPGTVDYEAFF	TRBV14	TRBJ1-1
CASSLEVGVGYGYTF	TRBV5-4	TRBJ1-2
CASSTDRDSHEQYF	TRBV6-4	TRBJ2-7
CASSFEFRALTNGYTF	TRBV19	TRBJ1-2
CASSRGDFTDTQYF	TRBV3-1/TRBV3-2	TRBJ2-3
CASSQGGLTGALGEAFF	TRBV3-1/TRBV3-2	TRBJ1-1
CASSSEVTGRYGYTF	TRBV28	TRBJ1-2
CASSRQENTEAFF	TRBV12-3/TRBV12-4	TRBJ1-1
CASSQGGPSSYEQYF	TRBV3-1/TRBV3-2	TRBJ2-7
CASSRLPGQGRGEQFF	TRBV14	TRBJ2-1
CASSQRGGLQETQYF	TRBV3-1/TRBV3-2	TRBJ2-5
CASNPTGGREKLFF	TRBV19	TRBJ1-4
CASSATVYNSPLHF	TRBV2	TRBJ1-6
CASSLAGGTEAFF	TRBV11-2	TRBJ1-1
CASSYSGGWNGYTF	TRBV6-2/TRBV6-3	TRBJ1-2
CASSVHRENTEAFF	TRBV5-1	TRBJ1-1
CSARKGETQYF	TRBV20-1	TRBJ2-5
CASSEGTGSPDTDTQYF	TRBV2	TRBJ2-3
CASTTGGDGTNYGYTF	TRBV5-4	TRBJ1-2
CATHEPPNQPQHF	TRBV19	TRBJ1-5
CASSLEGTSAPGNEQYF	TRBV11-2	TRBJ2-7
CASLRGGLNYGYTF	TRBV10-3	TRBJ1-2
CSASIGTSRYEQYF	TRBV20-1	TRBJ2-7
CASSEFTGGEGTEAFF	TRBV6-1	TRBJ1-1
CASSQVQVGTEAFF	TRBV14	TRBJ1-1
CASSLGWDSSYNEQFF	TRBV11-2	TRBJ2-1